The 3 T cell receptor beta chains below all came from one sample that was sequenced in a study of molecular identifiers for immune sequencing clone quantification. TCRdb itself ran the PCR reads through MiXCR, one entry per CDR3 protein. This table holds over 600,000 distinct CDR3 sequences, less than 20% found once. What was sequenced was naive CD8+ T cells from blood, with Jurkat cell RNA spiked in. Subset described: FACS-sorted CD8+CD4-CCR7+CD45RA+ naive T cells. The receptors were gathered from a human donor in good health. Some libraries in this study had Jurkat cell RNA spiked in.

At least ten counts were recorded for this clonotype. CDR3 amino acids: CASSLQPYSNQPQHF. CDR3 DNA: TGTGCCAGCAGTCTTCAGCCGTATAGCAATCAGCCCCAGCATTTT. V usage is TRBV27 and J usage is TRBJ1-5, with no clear D. CDR3 size: 15 residues. The germline V gene encodes CDR1 MNHEY and CDR2 SMNVEV (reference sequence). The V end lost 5 bases, the J end lost 0 bases, and 11 bases lay between the germline ends.

In its sample, this clonotype was seen many times. The chain combines TRBV28 with TRBJ1-4, with 9 positions matching TRBD1. Looked up from germline, CDR1 is MDHEN and CDR2 is SYDVKM. The V and J ends lost 5 bases and 8 bases, in that order; junction bases with no gene match: 6. The CDR3 is 14 amino acids. CDR3 DNA sequence: TGTGCCAGCAGTCAGGACAGGGGTCTGGAAAAACTGTTTTTT. Its protein product is CASSQDRGLEKLFF.

This clonotype showed up just a few times. The genes are TRBV4-3 and TRBJ2-5, with D perhaps TRBD1 or TRBD2 (6 bases each). Trimming removed 0 bases from V and 5 bases from J, with 13 bases in between. Germline assignment: CDR1 LGHNA and CDR2 YSLEER. This CDR3 spans 15 amino acids. CDR3 sequence (DNA): TGCGCCAGCAGCCAAGATAAGGGGGGCCGGGAGACCCAGTACTTC. This encodes CASSQDKGGRETQYF.